This TCR beta chain came from a study of OX40 agonist ivuxolimab in advanced cancers. V gave up 6 bases and J gave up 0 bases; unmatched junction bases: 13. Germline V gene sequence: CDR1 SGHRS, CDR2 YFSETQ. The CDR3 is 17 residues long. Here immunoSEQ multiplex PCR was the method, and the copy in TCRdb shows in-frame clones only, minus some. The sample carries around 62,000 clones, around 80% recorded once. The TCR was taken from an adult with an advanced solid tumor such as melanoma, head and neck, liver or kidney cancer. The genes are TRBV5-1 and TRBJ2-5; 8 nucleotides match TRBD2. The sample in question was CD4+ or CD8+ T cells sorted from blood, obtained in a trial of the OX40 agonist ivuxolimab. DNA of the CDR3: TGCGCCAGCACGGCGGGGGGCATGATATCGTACCAAGAGACCCAGTACTTC. Translating it yields CASTAGGMISYQETQYF.